A single sample gave rise to the 4 T cell receptor beta chains below, sequenced in a study of technical replicates of blood from a few donors. Profiling relied on immunoSEQ multiplex PCR, and the TCRdb table lists in-frame clones only, not all of them. The sample carries about 100,000 clones, approximately 94% recorded once. The sequenced material came from T cells isolated from PBMCs. These receptors originate from a human donor in good health.

V usage is TRBV28 and J usage is TRBJ2-1; the match to TRBD2 covers 11 bases. The J segment lost 6 bases and the V segment lost 5 bases, leaving 6 bases of the junction unmatched. This CDR3 contains 15 residues. Germline V gives CDR1 MDHEN, CDR2 SYDVKM. This chain's CDR3 is CASSPISGRANEQFF. The CDR3 nucleotides are TGTGCCAGCAGTCCTATTAGCGGGAGGGCCAATGAGCAGTTCTTC.

CDR3 amino acids: CASSFSLTGNYGYTF. CDR3 in DNA: TGTGCCAGCAGCTTTTCCTTGACAGGGAACTATGGCTACACCTTC. The rearrangement uses TRBV7-2 and TRBJ1-2, with TRBD1 identical over 7 bases. Germline assignment: CDR1 SGHTA and CDR2 FQGNSA. The CDR3 runs to 15 residues. Trimming at V came to 3 bases and at J to 2 bases, leaving 6 bases not matched to a gene. Variable domain in full (rest from reference TRBV7-2 and TRBJ1-2): GAGVSQSPSNKVTEKGKDVELRCDPISGHTALYWYRQSLGQGLEFLIYFQGNSAPDKSGLPSDRFSAERTGGSVSTLTIQRTQQEDSAVYLCASSFSLTGNYGYTFGSGTRLTVV.

The V call is TRBV11-3, the J call TRBJ1-1, with TRBD1 as a possible D gene (6 bases). The germline gives CDR1 SGHNT, CDR2 YENEEA. The germline V and J ends were trimmed by 5 bases and 1 base, with 14 bases remaining between them. The CDR3 sequence is 15 residues long. The CDR3 region has the DNA TGTGCCAGCAGCCCGATAAGGACAGCGAACACTGAAGCTTTCTTT. Amino acids: CASSPIRTANTEAFF.

The V and J genes are TRBV7-8 and TRBJ2-1, with 7 bases lining up with TRBD2. This CDR3 contains 14 residues. CDR1 and CDR2 from the germline V gene are SGHVS and FQNEAQ. Losses at the gene ends were 8 bases for V and 8 bases for J; bases not matched to a gene: 12. CDR3 loop: CASRPWGGGDEQFF. The CDR3 DNA reads as TGTGCCAGCCGACCCTGGGGTGGGGGGGATGAGCAGTTCTTC.